This T cell receptor beta chain was documented in a study of T cells in Graves' hyperthyroidism and ophthalmopathy. This clonotype was recorded at least ten times. The CDR3 runs to 14 residues. V lost 4 bases and J 0 bases, leaving 9 bases between the germline ends. In germline, CDR1 is SGHAT, CDR2 FQNNGV. From RNA transcripts, TCR beta CDR3 regions were amplified. In the first-round RT-PCR of the TCR CDR3, the HTBI primer set was used. Via MiXCR, TCRdb re-called the multiplex PCR reads, giving one row per CDR3 protein. The data hold around 600,000 distinct CDR3 sequences, with about 14% observed a single time.

This clonotype was sampled from a woman under 30 with Graves' ophthalmopathy. The chain combines TRBV11-2 with TRBJ1-2; D uncertain. The sequenced sample consisted of blood. The CDR3 DNA sequence: TGTGCCAGCAGCTCCTCCGTCGCTAACTATGGCTACACCTTC. This translates into CASSSSVANYGYTF.